This T cell receptor (beta chain) was captured by sequencing in a study of blood T cell repertoires in COVID-19. Libraries were prepared by immunoSEQ multiplex PCR; TCRdb keeps only in-frame clonotypes and omits some of them. The sample yields 70,000 or so clones, over 70% seen once. Germline CDR1 MNHEY, CDR2 SMNVEV (reference sequence). The CDR3 is 15 amino acids. V shed 3 bases and J 2 bases; nucleotides not matched to a gene: 2. The origin of this receptor is a middle-aged man with active COVID-19. This rearrangement joins TRBV27 to TRBJ2-1; 9 bases line up with TRBD2. Specimen: peripheral blood. The DNA for the CDR3 is TGTGCCAGCAGTTTCGCGGGAGGGGCCTACAATGAGCAGTTCTTC. It specifies CASSFAGGAYNEQFF.